This is a list of T cell receptor beta chains from one sample in a study of regulatory T cells in long-lasting Graves disease. One entry per CDR3 protein, called by TCRdb with MiXCR from the multiplex PCR reads. The sample yields 350,000 to 500,000 distinct CDR3 sequences, about 21% seen once. The sample consisted of peripheral blood mononuclear cells (PBMCs), taken when the disease was refractory, from a patient treated with antithyroid drugs. Receptors were obtained from a female donor with Graves disease. Each CDR3 is given with its conserved first and last residue. The D gene is left open where the match is weak. Some rows mark clone size as missing; the rest say once, few, many or name a class of expanded clone.

-,-,TRBJ1-1,TRBV7-9,CASSPGTVENTEAFF,TGTGCCAGCAGCCCAGGGACGGTAGAGAACACTGAAGCTTTCTTT
TRBD2,-,TRBJ2-2,TRBV28,CASSSGTSGIFGEELFF,TGTGCCAGCAGTTCAGGGACTAGCGGGATTTTTGGGGAGGAGCTGTTTTTT
-,many,TRBJ2-2,TRBV2,CASSDRLGELFF,TGTGCCAGCAGTGACCGACTAGGGGAGCTGTTTTTT
TRBD2,many,TRBJ2-7,TRBV28,CASSLFLAVSYEQYF,TGTGCCAGCAGTTTATTTCTAGCGGTTTCCTACGAGCAGTACTTC
-,few,TRBJ2-1,TRBV24-1,CATSDFRRNYNEQFF,TGTGCCACCAGTGATTTTCGACGCAACTACAATGAGCAGTTCTTC
-,few,TRBJ1-1,TRBV28,CASSPLAPPSSFF,TGTGCCAGCAGCCCTTTGGCCCCCCCTTCGTCTTTCTTT
-,-,TRBJ2-5,TRBV9,CASSVGFQETQYF,TGTGCCAGCAGCGTAGGTTTCCAAGAGACCCAGTACTTC
-,-,TRBJ1-5,TRBV19,CASTSGARGNQPQHF,TGTGCCAGTACCTCAGGGGCAAGGGGGAATCAGCCCCAGCATTTT
TRBD2,many,TRBJ2-5,TRBV28,CASSLPGLGGQETQYF,TGTGCCAGCAGTTTACCGGGACTAGGAGGTCAAGAGACCCAGTACTTC
-,many,TRBJ1-3,TRBV2,CASRLETSSGNTIYF,TGTGCCAGCAGATTGGAGACGAGCTCTGGAAACACCATATATTTT
-,-,TRBJ2-6,TRBV19,CASSKPRKDFSGANVLTF,TGTGCCAGTAGTAAACCGAGAAAGGACTTCTCTGGGGCCAACGTCCTGACTTTC